The present T cell receptor (beta chain) was sequenced within a study of cytomegalovirus exposure and HLA in healthy donors. Study-wide context: Earlier sequencing of 150 million to 200 million T cells yielded about 120 million unique TCR beta sequences.

General observations from the study: HLA-A and HLA-B allele assignments for most subjects were reportedly predicted accurately using TCR beta sequences. Cytomegalovirus-associated TCR beta chains were listed, numbering roughly 150. Most TCR sequences were seen very rarely across donors, but some public TCRs occurred in many.

Trimming pared 4 bases from V and 3 bases from J, leaving 4 bases between. The CDR3 spans 12 residues. Germline CDR1 and CDR2: SGHTA and FQGNSA. Vbeta (60) and Jbeta (13) primers were used in the PCR. Assay: immunoSEQ multiplex PCR; the TCRdb copy retains only in-frame clones and omits some. The top ten hold 4.5% to 5.5% of the sample, which has around 190,000 clones, 65% to 75% seen once. A remark on this clone: What it binds is not known. This may arise from a read error, as a much more abundant clone is one base away.

Material for sequencing was PBMCs. This receptor was identified in a man aged 25 to 40 in good health and CMV-seropositive. The J gene is TRBJ2-1, the V gene TRBV7-2; unclear D gene. CDR3 DNA sequence: TGTGCCAGCAGCTCCAACTACAATGAGCAGTTCTTC. Protein sequence: CASSSNYNEQFF.